A selection of T cell receptor beta chains follows, all from one sample in a study of shared clonotypes between healthy human individuals. Clones were sequenced by immunoSEQ multiplex PCR, and TCRdb holds only the in-frame ones, with some missing. The sample yields about 2.4 million clones, roughly 93% seen once. Input material: naive CD4+ T cells from PBMCs. These receptor sequences come from a man younger than 35 in good health. Some clones in this sample may be carry-over from other donors' samples. Both conserved end residues are part of each CDR3. D genes are given only for firm matches. Only some rows state a clone size, as once, few, many or a class for expanded clones.

CDR3 length,clone size,J gene,V gene,D gene,CDR3 DNA,CDR3 protein
14,-,TRBJ1-5,TRBV4-3,-,TGCGCCAGCAGCCAAGACATCTTCAATCAGCCCCAGCATTTT,CASSQDIFNQPQHF
15,once,TRBJ2-1,TRBV5-1,TRBD2,TGCGCCAGCAGCATTGCGCCTGGCGGGAGCAATGAGCAGTTCTTC,CASSIAPGGSNEQFF
14,-,TRBJ1-4,TRBV18,TRBD1,TGTGCCAGCTCTCCGGGACAGGGGAATGAAAAACTGTTTTTT,CASSPGQGNEKLFF
16,once,TRBJ1-1,TRBV27,TRBD1,TGTGCCAGCAGCCGGGACAGGGGGCTGGTAGGCACTGAAGCTTTCTTT,CASSRDRGLVGTEAFF
16,-,TRBJ1-5,TRBV6-1,-,TGTGCCAGCAGTGATCTGGGGACAATTAGCAATCAGCCCCAGCATTTT,CASSDLGTISNQPQHF
15,few,TRBJ1-4,TRBV5-1,-,TGCGCCAGCAGCCCGGGGGGGGCAACTAATGAAAAACTGTTTTTT,CASSPGGATNEKLFF
14,-,TRBJ1-5,TRBV5-1,-,TGCGCCAGCAGCTTAGAGCCAGGGAATCAGCCCCAGCATTTT,CASSLEPGNQPQHF
13,-,TRBJ1-2,TRBV5-4,TRBD1,TGTGCCAGCAGCTTGTGGCAGGGGGTTGGCTACACCTTC,CASSLWQGVGYTF
15,-,TRBJ1-5,TRBV19,-,TGTGCCATCCCAAGAGAGGGGTGTGAAAATCAGCCCCAGCATTTT,CAIPREGCENQPQHF
15,-,TRBJ2-1,TRBV7-3,-,TGTGCCAGCAGCGTATTAGCGGTGGAGGGGAATGAGCAGTTCTTC,CASSVLAVEGNEQFF
15,-,TRBJ2-3,TRBV27,TRBD1,TGTGCCAGCAGTTTACCCGGGACAGTTCAAGATACGCAGTATTTT,CASSLPGTVQDTQYF
14,-,TRBJ1-1,TRBV19,-,TGTGCCAGTAGTATAAAACGGGGGACCACTGAAGCTTTCTTT,CASSIKRGTTEAFF
16,-,TRBJ2-5,TRBV7-7,TRBD2,TGTGCCAGCAGCCCTGGGGGACTAGCGGGAGAAGAGACCCAGTACTTC,CASSPGGLAGEETQYF
17,-,TRBJ2-3,TRBV4-2,TRBD2,TGTGCCAGCAGCCAGGTACCTACTAGCGGGATCGCAGATACGCAGTATTTT,CASSQVPTSGIADTQYF
15,once,TRBJ2-5,TRBV27,TRBD2,TGTGCCAGCAGTTTAGGGACTAGCGGGAGCGAGACCCAGTACTTC,CASSLGTSGSETQYF
13,-,TRBJ2-7,TRBV28,-,TGTGCCAGCAGTCCCCGGGCCTTCTACGAGCAGTACTTC,CASSPRAFYEQYF
16,-,TRBJ2-1,TRBV19,-,TGTGCCAGTAGTATAGTTCGTAACAGGGAAGGGGGTGAGCAGTTCTTC,CASSIVRNREGGEQFF
15,once,TRBJ2-5,TRBV29-1,TRBD1,TGCAGCGTAGTCGAAACCGCTGGACAGGGAAAGAAGCAGTACTTC,CSVVETAGQGKKQYF
14,-,TRBJ2-1,TRBV29-1,-,TGCAGCGGAGGGGCCACGGTCGTGGACAATGAGCAGTTCTTC,CSGGATVVDNEQFF
13,-,TRBJ1-2,TRBV18,-,TGTGCCAGCTCACCACCGGGAAACTATGGCTACACCTTC,CASSPPGNYGYTF
16,once,TRBJ1-3,TRBV4-1,-,TGCGCCAGCAGCCAACTAGACAGGCGCAAGGGTGATACCATATATTTT,CASSQLDRRKGDTIYF
17,-,TRBJ2-7,TRBV19,-,TGTGCCAGTAGTATAGGTACAGGGTTAGTCGGAACCTACGAGCAGTACTTC,CASSIGTGLVGTYEQYF
12,-,TRBJ1-2,TRBV7-9,-,TGTGCCAGCAGCGCCGGGGAGTATGGCTACACCTTC,CASSAGEYGYTF
15,-,TRBJ2-5,TRBV11-2,TRBD1,TGTGCCAGCAGCTTAGCCGGACAGGACGGAGAGACCCAGTACTTC,CASSLAGQDGETQYF
13,-,TRBJ1-1,TRBV30,-,TGTGCCTGGTGGACAGCCGCAAACACTGAAGCTTTCTTT,CAWWTAANTEAFF
12,-,TRBJ1-2,TRBV5-5,-,TGTGCCAGCAGCTCTAATAACTATGGCTACACCTTC,CASSSNNYGYTF
15,-,TRBJ2-1,TRBV18,-,TGTGCCAGCTCACCACCTAGCGGCATCCTCGATCAGCAGTTCTTC,CASSPPSGILDQQFF
12,-,TRBJ2-7,TRBV11-2,-,TGTGCCAGCAGGCCAACCCTCTACGAGCAGTACTTC,CASRPTLYEQYF
14,once,TRBJ1-2,TRBV7-9,-,TGTGCCAGCAGCTTAGCGCGAAGCCCCTATGGCTACACCTTC,CASSLARSPYGYTF
16,-,TRBJ2-3,TRBV30,TRBD2,TGTGCCTGGACCCCAGGACTAGCGGGAGGGGCAGATACGCAGTATTTT,CAWTPGLAGGADTQYF
15,-,TRBJ2-7,TRBV9,TRBD1,TGTGCCAGCAGCCCAAGAACAGGGGGCTCCTACGAGCAGTACTTC,CASSPRTGGSYEQYF
14,-,TRBJ1-5,TRBV2,-,TGTGCCAGCAGTGCACAGGAGAGCAATCAGCCCCAGCATTTT,CASSAQESNQPQHF
13,-,TRBJ1-1,TRBV14,-,TGTGCCAGCAGCCAAGGAAGGAACACTGAAGCTTTCTTT,CASSQGRNTEAFF
14,-,TRBJ1-2,TRBV9,TRBD1,TGTGCCAGCAGCGGGGACAGGCTTTCAGATGGCTACACCTTC,CASSGDRLSDGYTF
11,once,TRBJ1-2,TRBV5-6,-,TGTGCCAGCAGCTTCCAGGGTGGCTACACCTTC,CASSFQGGYTF
14,-,TRBJ1-2,TRBV7-2,-,TGTGCCAGCAGCTTAGTATGGGGGAACTATGGCTACACCTTC,CASSLVWGNYGYTF
12,-,TRBJ2-7,TRBV29-1,-,TGCAGCGTTTCTTCCAGACCCTACGAGCAGTACTTC,CSVSSRPYEQYF
16,-,TRBJ2-3,TRBV5-8,-,TGTGCCAGCAGCTTGGCCCTCTACCTAGACACAGATACGCAGTATTTT,CASSLALYLDTDTQYF
14,-,TRBJ2-3,TRBV29-1,-,TGCAGCGTTGAGAGCAGGTTGGGAACAGATACGCAGTATTTT,CSVESRLGTDTQYF
14,-,TRBJ2-1,TRBV5-4,TRBD2,TGTGCCAGCAGCCCGGGACTAGCGGGAGTAGAGCAGTTCTTC,CASSPGLAGVEQFF
16,-,TRBJ2-7,TRBV5-1,TRBD2,TGCGCCAGCAGCTCGACCGGGACTAGCGGTGCCTACGAGCAGTACTTC,CASSSTGTSGAYEQYF
13,-,TRBJ2-7,TRBV11-3,-,TGTGCCAGCCTCTTGAGAAGGACCTACGAGCAGTACTTC,CASLLRRTYEQYF
15,-,TRBJ1-4,TRBV7-8,TRBD1,TGTGCCAGCAGTAGGGACAGGGGTCCTAATGAAAAACTGTTTTTT,CASSRDRGPNEKLFF
16,-,TRBJ1-5,TRBV28,TRBD1,TGTGCCAGCAGTCCGAGGGGGACAGGTGGAGATCAGCCCCAGCATTTT,CASSPRGTGGDQPQHF
11,-,TRBJ2-7,TRBV20-1,-,TGCAGTGCCGTGCGGGGCTCCGAGCAGTACTTC,CSAVRGSEQYF
15,-,TRBJ2-5,TRBV18,TRBD1,TGTGCCAGCTCACCACCGAGAACAGGGGTTGAGACCCAGTACTTC,CASSPPRTGVETQYF
14,-,TRBJ2-2,TRBV7-2,TRBD2,TGTGCCAGCAGCTTGGAGGGACTAGTCGGGGAGCTGTTTTTT,CASSLEGLVGELFF
15,-,TRBJ2-1,TRBV6-1,-,TGTGCCAGCAGTGAGGGACAACGATCCTACAATGAGCAGTTCTTC,CASSEGQRSYNEQFF
17,-,TRBJ2-3,TRBV9,TRBD2,TGTGCCAGCAGCGTAGGGGGACGGGGGGGCCCCACAGATACGCAGTATTTT,CASSVGGRGGPTDTQYF